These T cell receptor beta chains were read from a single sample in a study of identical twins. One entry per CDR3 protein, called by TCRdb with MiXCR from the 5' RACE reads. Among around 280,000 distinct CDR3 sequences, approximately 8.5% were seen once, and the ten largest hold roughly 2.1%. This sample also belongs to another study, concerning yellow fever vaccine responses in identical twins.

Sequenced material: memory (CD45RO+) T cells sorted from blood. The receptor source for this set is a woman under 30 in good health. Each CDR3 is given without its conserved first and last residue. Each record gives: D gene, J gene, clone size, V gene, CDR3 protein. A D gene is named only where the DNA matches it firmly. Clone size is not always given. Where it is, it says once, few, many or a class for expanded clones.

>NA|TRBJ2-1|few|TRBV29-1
SLIQGINEQF
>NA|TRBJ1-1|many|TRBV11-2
ASSLPGPTSTEAF
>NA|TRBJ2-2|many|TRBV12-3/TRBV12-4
ASSLGVSLNTGELF
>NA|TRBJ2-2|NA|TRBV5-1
ASSMTVNTGELF
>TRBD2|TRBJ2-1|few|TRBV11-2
ASSSLTSGSPAYNEQF
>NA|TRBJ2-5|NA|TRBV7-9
ASSLGTASHRETQY
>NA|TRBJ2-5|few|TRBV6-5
ASSYFGGAQETQY
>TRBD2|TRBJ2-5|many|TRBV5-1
ASSLGGLAVQETQY
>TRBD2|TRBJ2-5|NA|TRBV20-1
CARDPLSERELRETQY
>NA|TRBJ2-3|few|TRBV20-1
SVLSSGSTDTQY
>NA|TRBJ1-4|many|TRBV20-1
SAVREYDEKLF
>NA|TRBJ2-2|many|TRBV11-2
ASSLDPGGTGELF
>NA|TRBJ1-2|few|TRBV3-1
ASSQDPWGGYT
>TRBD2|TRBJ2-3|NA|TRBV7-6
ASSLGLAGVLSTDTQY
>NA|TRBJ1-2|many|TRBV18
ASSPAGGGGYGYT
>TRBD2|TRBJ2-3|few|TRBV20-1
SASSGLAGAIASTDTQY
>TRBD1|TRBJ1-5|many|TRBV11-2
ASSFTGTGNQPQH
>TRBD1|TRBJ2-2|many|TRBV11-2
ASSLGSWDRNTGELF
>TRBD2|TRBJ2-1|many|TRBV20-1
SATGLAEPTNEQF
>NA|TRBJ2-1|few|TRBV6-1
ASSLSPVMDSYNEQF
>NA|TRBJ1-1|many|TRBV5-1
ASSADDPQKDEAF
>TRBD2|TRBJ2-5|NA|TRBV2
ASSEQPGLAGGTQY